This T cell receptor (beta chain) appears in the sequencing data of a study of blood T cell repertoires in COVID-19. About the study: Samples representing acute and convalescent COVID-19 were sourced from the United States, Italy and Spain.

Trimming at V came to 2 bases and at J to 7 bases, leaving 4 bases not matched to a gene. Germline-derived CDR1 and CDR2 are SGHRS and YFSETQ. The CDR3 covers 14 residues. In terms of age and location, participants ranged from roughly 18 to 95 years and lived in under 30 US areas. What the recovered Cohort 3 donors had was two negative PCRs, clearance, or symptom resolution. TCRdb's copy holds only in-frame clones and misses some; the assay was immunoSEQ multiplex PCR. Among approximately 160,000 clones, about 90% were seen once, and the ten largest hold about 6.5%. The sequencing input was PBMCs or T cells enriched from blood (not recorded which). The chain employs TRBV5-1 and TRBJ1-4, with 8 bases identical to TRBD1. This clonotype was obtained from a woman aged 50 to 60 who had recovered from COVID-19. This CDR3 is CASSLGQGSEKLFF. DNA for the CDR3: TGCGCCAGCAGCTTAGGACAGGGTAGTGAAAAACTGTTTTTT.